The TCR beta chain described here comes from a study of cytomegalovirus exposure and HLA in healthy donors. Findings and limits, study-wide: Most likely, a cluster of highly shared sequence variants arose as a sequencing artifact.

PCR involved 60 Vbeta and 13 Jbeta primers. Clones were sequenced by immunoSEQ multiplex PCR, and TCRdb holds only the in-frame ones, with some missing. The sample carries roughly 100,000 clones, more than 65% recorded once. Concerning this clone: As yet, its antigen is unknown.

V lost 3 bases and J 5 bases, leaving 8 bases between the germline ends. Germline V gene data show CDR1 as LNHDA and CDR2 as SQIVND (reference sequence). This CDR3 is 13 amino acids long. Sample: PBMCs. J is TRBJ1-5 and V is TRBV19; D not resolved. The sequence was collected from a woman aged 18-30 years in good health and CMV-seropositive. The CDR3 is CASSILSYQPQHF. CDR3 sequence (DNA): TGTGCCAGTAGTATTTTGAGTTATCAGCCCCAGCATTTT.